Listed here is a single T cell receptor (beta chain). This record belongs to a study of control samples from healthy donors and cancer patients. The CDR3 spans 15 residues. Germline-derived CDR1 and CDR2 are MNHEY and SVGEGT. V lost 4 bases, J lost 9 bases, and 4 bases stayed unmatched. Here immunoSEQ multiplex PCR was the method, and the copy in TCRdb shows in-frame clones only, minus some. The repertoire consists of some 120,000 clones, with about 95% occurring once and the leading ten covering 3.6%. The receptor's source is a man aged 25 to 45 in good health. The source material was blood. This chain connects TRBV6-2 or TRBV6-3 to TRBJ1-6, with 12 nucleotides matching TRBD1. CDR3 nucleotide sequence: TGTGCCAGCAGTTCCCAGGGACAGGGGGCTTCACCCCTCCACTTT. Its protein product is CASSSQGQGASPLHF.